This T cell receptor (beta chain) was documented in a study of lymphopenia after photon versus proton radiotherapy. Only in-frame clones appear in the TCRdb table, and some are missing; sequencing was by immunoSEQ multiplex PCR. The repertoire has some 15,000 clones, more than 85% of them found once; the top ten carry 55% to 60%. With respect to this clone: Its antigen is as yet unknown.

Germline CDR1 LNHDA, CDR2 SQIVND (reference sequence). The CDR3 contains 16 residues. Trimming left V 6 bases short and J 0 bases short, with 17 bases between. Regarding the study as a whole: Photon-treated patients lost naive T cells and TCR diversity; proton-treated stayed stable.

V is TRBV19 and J is TRBJ1-1, with D unclear. The material was peripheral blood, obtained from a patient treated with proton-based radiotherapy. The receptor comes from a woman aged 60 to 75 with cholangiocarcinoma. Some clones in this sample may be carry-over from other donors' samples. CDR3 in DNA: TGTGCCAGTAGAGACTTGGACTCCCCTCTGAACACTGAAGCTTTCTTT. This codes for CASRDLDSPLNTEAFF.